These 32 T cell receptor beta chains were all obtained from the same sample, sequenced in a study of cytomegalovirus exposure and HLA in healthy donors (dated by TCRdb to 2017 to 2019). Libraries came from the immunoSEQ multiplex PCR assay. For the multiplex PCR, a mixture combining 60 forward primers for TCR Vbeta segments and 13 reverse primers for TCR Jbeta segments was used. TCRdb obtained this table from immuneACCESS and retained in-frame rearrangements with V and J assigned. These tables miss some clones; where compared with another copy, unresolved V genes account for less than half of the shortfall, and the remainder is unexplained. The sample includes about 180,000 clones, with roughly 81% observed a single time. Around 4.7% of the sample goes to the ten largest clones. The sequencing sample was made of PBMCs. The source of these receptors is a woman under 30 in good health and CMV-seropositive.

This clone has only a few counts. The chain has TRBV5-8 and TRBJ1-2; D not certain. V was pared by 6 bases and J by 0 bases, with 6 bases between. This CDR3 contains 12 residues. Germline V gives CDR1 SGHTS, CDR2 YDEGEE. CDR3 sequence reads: CASTLSNYGYTF. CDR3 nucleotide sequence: TGTGCCAGCACCCTCTCTAACTATGGCTACACCTTC.

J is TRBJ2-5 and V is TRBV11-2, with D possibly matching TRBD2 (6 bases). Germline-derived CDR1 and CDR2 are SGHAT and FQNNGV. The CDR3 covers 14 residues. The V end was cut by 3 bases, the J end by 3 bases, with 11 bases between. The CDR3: CASSFLGGEETQYF. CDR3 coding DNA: TGTGCCAGCAGCTTCCTAGGCGGGGAAGAGACCCAGTACTTC.

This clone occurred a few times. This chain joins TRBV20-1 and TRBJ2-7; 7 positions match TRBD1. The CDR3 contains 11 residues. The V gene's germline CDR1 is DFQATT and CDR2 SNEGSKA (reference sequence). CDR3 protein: CSGQNLYEQYF. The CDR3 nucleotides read TGCTCGGGACAGAACCTATACGAGCAGTACTTC.

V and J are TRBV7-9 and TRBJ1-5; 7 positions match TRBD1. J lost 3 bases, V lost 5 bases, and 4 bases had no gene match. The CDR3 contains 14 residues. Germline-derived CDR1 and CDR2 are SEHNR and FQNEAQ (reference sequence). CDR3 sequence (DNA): TGTGCCAGCAGCCGGGACAGCCTCAATCAGCCCCAGCATTTT. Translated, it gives CASSRDSLNQPQHF.

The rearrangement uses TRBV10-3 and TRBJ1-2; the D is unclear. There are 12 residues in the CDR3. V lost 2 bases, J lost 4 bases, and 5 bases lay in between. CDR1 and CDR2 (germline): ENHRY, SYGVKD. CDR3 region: CAISEAGYGYTF. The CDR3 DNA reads TGTGCCATCAGTGAGGCAGGCTATGGCTACACCTTC.

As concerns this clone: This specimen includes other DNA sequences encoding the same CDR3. CDR3 region: CASSLRTASYEQYF. CDR3 nucleotide sequence: TGTGCCAGCAGCCTACGCACAGCCTCCTACGAGCAGTACTTC. The chain combines TRBV11-2 with TRBJ2-7; D is uncertain. The CDR3 spans 14 residues. Germline V gene sequence: CDR1 SGHAT, CDR2 FQNNGV. Trimming took 5 bases from V and 0 from J, leaving 11 bases between them.

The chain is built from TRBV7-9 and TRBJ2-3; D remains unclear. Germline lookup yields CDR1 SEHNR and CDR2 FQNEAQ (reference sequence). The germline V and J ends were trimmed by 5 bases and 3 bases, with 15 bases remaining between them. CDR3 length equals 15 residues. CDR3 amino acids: CASSPWRRRTDTQYF. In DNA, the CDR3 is TGTGCCAGCAGCCCATGGAGAAGAAGAACAGATACGCAGTATTTT.

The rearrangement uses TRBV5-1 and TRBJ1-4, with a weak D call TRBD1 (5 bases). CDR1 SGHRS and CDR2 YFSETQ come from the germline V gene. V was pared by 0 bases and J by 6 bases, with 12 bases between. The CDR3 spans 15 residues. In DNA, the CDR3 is TGCGCCAGCAGCTTGGGTCCGAGCAGGGATGAAAAACTGTTTTTT. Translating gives CASSLGPSRDEKLFF.

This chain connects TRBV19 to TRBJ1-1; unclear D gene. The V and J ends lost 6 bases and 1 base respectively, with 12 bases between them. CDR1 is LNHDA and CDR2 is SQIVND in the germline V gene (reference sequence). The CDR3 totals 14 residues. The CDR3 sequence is CASRLDRWNTEAFF. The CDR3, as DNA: TGTGCCAGTAGGCTCGATAGATGGAACACTGAAGCTTTCTTT.

CDR3 sequence (DNA): TGCAGCGTTGAACGCCGGCTAGATATCGAAAATGAGCAGTTCTTC. Its translation: CSVERRLDIENEQFF. V is TRBV29-1 and J is TRBJ2-1, with D unclear. The CDR3 length is 15 residues. Germline V gene data show CDR1 as SQVTM and CDR2 as ANQGSEA. V was pared by 2 bases and J by 7 bases, with 18 bases between.

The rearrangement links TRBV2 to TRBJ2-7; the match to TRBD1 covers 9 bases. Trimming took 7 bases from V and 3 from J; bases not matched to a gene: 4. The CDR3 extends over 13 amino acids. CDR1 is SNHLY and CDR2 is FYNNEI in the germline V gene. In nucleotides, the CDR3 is TGTGCCAGCAACGGACAGGGGTTCTACGAGCAGTACTTC. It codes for CASNGQGFYEQYF.

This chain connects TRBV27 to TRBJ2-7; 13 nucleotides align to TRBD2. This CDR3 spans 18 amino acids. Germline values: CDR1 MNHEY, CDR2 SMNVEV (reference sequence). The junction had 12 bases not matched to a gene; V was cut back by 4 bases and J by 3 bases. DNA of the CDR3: TGTGCCAGCAGTTACGGACTAGCGGGGGACCTAGGCAGCTACGAGCAGTACTTC. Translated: CASSYGLAGDLGSYEQYF.

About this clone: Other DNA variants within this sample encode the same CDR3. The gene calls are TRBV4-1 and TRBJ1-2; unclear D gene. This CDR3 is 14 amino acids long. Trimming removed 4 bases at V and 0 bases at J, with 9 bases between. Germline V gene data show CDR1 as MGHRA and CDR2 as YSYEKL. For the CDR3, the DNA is TGCGCCAGCAGCCGGCAATTCTCTAACTATGGCTACACCTTC. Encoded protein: CASSRQFSNYGYTF.

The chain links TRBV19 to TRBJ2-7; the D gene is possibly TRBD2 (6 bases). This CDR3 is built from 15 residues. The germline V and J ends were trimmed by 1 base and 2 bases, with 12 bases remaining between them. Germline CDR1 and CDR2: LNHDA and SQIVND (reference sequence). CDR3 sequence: CASSIALGEAYEQYF. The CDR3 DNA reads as TGTGCCAGTAGTATAGCTCTTGGGGAGGCCTACGAGCAGTACTTC.

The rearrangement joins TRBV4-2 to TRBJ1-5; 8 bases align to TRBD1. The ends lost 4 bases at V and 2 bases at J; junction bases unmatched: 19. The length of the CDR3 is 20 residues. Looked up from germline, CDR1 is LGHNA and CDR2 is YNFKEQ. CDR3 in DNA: TGTGCCAGCAGCCCCAGATTGTGGACAGGGACAGAGATTGGCAATCAGCCCCAGCATTTT. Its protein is CASSPRLWTGTEIGNQPQHF.

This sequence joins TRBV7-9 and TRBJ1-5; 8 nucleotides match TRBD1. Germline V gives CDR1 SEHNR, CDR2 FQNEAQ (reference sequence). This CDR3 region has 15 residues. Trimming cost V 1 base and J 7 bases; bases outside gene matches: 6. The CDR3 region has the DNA TGTGCCAGCAGCTTAGGACAGGGGCCCGGGCAGCCCCAGCATTTT. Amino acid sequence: CASSLGQGPGQPQHF. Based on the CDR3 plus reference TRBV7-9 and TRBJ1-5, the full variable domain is DTGVSQNPRHKITKRGQNVTFRCDPISEHNRLYWYRQTLGQGPEFLTYFQNEAQLEKSRLLSDRFSAERPKGSFSTLEIQRTEQGDSAMYLCASSLGQGPGQPQHFGDGTRLSIL.

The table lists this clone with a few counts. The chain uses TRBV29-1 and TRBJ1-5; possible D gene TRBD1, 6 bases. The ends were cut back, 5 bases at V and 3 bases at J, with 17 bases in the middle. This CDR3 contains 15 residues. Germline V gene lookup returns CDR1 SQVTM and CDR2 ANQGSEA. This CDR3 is CSVRFGGTPNQPQHF. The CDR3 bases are TGCAGCGTTCGGTTTGGGGGCACCCCCAATCAGCCCCAGCATTTT. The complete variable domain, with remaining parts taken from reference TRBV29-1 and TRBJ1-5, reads SAVISQKPSRDICQRGTSLTIQCQVDSQVTMMFWYRQQPGQSLTLIATANQGSEATYESGFVIDKFPISRPNLTFSTLTVSNMSPEDSSIYLCSVRFGGTPNQPQHFGDGTRLSIL.

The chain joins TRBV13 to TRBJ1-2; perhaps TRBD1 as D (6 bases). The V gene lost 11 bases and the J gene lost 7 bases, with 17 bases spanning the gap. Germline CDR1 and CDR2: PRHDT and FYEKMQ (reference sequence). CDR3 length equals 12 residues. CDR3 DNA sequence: TGTGCCTGCAACAGGGTAGGGGGTGGCTACACCTTC. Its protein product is CACNRVGGGYTF.

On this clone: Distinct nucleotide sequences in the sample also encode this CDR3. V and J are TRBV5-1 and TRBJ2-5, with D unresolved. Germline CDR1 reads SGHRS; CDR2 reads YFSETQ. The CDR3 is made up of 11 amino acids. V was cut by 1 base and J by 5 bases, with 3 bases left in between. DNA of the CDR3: TGCGCCAGCAGCTTGAGCGAGACCCAGTACTTC. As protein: CASSLSETQYF.

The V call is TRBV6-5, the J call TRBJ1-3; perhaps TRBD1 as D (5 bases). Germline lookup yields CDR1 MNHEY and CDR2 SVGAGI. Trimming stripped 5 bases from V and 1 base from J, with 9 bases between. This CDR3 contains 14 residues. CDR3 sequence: CASSARVSGNTIYF. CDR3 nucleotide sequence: TGTGCCAGCAGTGCCAGGGTTTCTGGAAACACCATATATTTT.

CDR3 amino acids: CASSSGLAGATGELFF. The CDR3 DNA follows: TGTGCCAGCAGCTCCGGACTAGCGGGGGCTACCGGGGAGCTGTTTTTT. The chain employs TRBV7-3 and TRBJ2-2, with 13 nucleotides matching TRBD2. The CDR3 sequence is 16 residues long. V was pared by 4 bases and J by 5 bases, with 4 bases of the junction left unmatched. The germline V gene has CDR1 SGHTA and CDR2 FQGTGA. The whole variable domain, remainder taken from reference TRBV7-3 and TRBJ2-2, is GAGVSQTPSNKVTEKGKYVELRCDPISGHTALYWYRQSLGQGPEFLIYFQGTGAADDSGLPNDRFFAVRPEGSVSTLKIQRTERGDSAVYLCASSSGLAGATGELFFGEGSRLTVL.

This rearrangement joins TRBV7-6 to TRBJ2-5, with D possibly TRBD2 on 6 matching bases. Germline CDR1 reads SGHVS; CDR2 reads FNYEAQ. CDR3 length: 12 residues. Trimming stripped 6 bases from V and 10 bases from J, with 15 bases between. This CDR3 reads CASSTYASDQYF. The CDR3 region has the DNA TGTGCCAGCAGTACCTACGCTAGCGACCAGTACTTC.

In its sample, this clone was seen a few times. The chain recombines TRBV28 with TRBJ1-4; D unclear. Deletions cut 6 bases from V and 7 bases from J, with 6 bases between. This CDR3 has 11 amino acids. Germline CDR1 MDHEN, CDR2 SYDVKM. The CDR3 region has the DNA TGTGCCAGCAGCACTCTTGAAAAACTGTTTTTT. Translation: CASSTLEKLFF.

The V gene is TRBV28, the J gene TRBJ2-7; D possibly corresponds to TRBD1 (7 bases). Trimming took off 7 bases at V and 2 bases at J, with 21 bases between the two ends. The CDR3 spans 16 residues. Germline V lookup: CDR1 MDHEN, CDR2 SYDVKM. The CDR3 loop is CASTWEAGQSTYEQYF. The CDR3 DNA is TGTGCCAGCACATGGGAGGCGGGACAGAGCACCTACGAGCAGTACTTC. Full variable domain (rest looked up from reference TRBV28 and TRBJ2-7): DVKVTQSSRYLVKRTGEKVFLECVQDMDHENMFWYRQDPGLGLRLIYFSYDVKMKEKGDIPEGYSVSREKKERFSLILESASTNQTSMYLCASTWEAGQSTYEQYFGPGTRLTVT.

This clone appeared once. The CDR3 spells CASSLPPGTQYF. The CDR3 DNA is TGTGCCAGCAGCTTACCCCCCGGGACCCAGTACTTC. The V gene is TRBV7-2, the J gene TRBJ2-5, with D uncertain. This CDR3 is 12 amino acids long. The V and J ends lost 2 bases and 7 bases respectively, with 8 bases between them. CDR1 and CDR2 (germline): SGHTA, FQGNSA.

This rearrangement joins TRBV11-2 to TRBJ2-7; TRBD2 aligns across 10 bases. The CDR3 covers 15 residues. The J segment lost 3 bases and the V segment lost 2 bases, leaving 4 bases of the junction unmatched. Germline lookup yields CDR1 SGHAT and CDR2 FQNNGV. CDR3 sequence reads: CASSLQRGGNYEQYF. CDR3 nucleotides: TGTGCCAGCAGCTTACAGCGGGGGGGTAACTACGAGCAGTACTTC. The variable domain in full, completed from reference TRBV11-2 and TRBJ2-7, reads EAGVAQSPRYKIIEKRQSVAFWCNPISGHATLYWYQQILGQGPKLLIQFQNNGVVDDSQLPKDRFSAERLKGVDSTLKIQPAKLEDSAVYLCASSLQRGGNYEQYFGPGTRLTVT.

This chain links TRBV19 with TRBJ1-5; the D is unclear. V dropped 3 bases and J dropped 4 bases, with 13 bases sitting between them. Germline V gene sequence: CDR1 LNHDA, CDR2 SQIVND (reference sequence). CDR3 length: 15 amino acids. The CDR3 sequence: CASSIVARRNQPQHF. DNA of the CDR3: TGTGCCAGTAGTATTGTGGCTCGGAGGAATCAGCCCCAGCATTTT.

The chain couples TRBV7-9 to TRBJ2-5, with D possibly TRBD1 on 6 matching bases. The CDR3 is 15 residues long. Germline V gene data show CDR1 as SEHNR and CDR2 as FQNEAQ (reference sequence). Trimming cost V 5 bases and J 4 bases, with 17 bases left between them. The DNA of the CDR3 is TGTGCCAGCAGCCCACCTTACAGGGATCCAGAGACCCAGTACTTC. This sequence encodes CASSPPYRDPETQYF.

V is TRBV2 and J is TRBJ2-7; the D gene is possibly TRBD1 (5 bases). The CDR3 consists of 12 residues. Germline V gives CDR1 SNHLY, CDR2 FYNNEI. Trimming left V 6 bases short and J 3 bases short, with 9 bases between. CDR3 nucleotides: TGTGCCAGCAGGACCGACAGCTACGAGCAGTACTTC. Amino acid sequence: CASRTDSYEQYF.

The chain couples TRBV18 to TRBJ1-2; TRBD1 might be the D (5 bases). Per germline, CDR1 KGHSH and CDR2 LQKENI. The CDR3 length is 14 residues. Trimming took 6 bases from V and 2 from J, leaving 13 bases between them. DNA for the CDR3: TGTGCCAGCTCTCCCACCGGGGGGAACTATGGCTACACCTTC. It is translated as CASSPTGGNYGYTF.

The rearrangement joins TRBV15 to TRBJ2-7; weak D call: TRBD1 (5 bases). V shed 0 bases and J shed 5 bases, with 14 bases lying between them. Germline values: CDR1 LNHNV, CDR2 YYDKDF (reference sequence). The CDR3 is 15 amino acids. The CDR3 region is CATSRDSLLGHEQYF. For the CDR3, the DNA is TGTGCCACCAGCAGAGATAGCCTCTTGGGGCACGAGCAGTACTTC.

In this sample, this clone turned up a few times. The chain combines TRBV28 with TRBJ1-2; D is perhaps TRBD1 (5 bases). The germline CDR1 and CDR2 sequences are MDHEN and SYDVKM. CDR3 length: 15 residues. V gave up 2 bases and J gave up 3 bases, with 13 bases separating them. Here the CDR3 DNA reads TGTGCCAGCAGTTTAGCCTCGGGGGGGGACTATGGCTACACCTTC. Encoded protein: CASSLASGGDYGYTF.